This paragraph reports one T cell receptor beta chain. This sample was taken from a study of cytomegalovirus exposure and HLA in healthy donors. V dropped 3 bases and J dropped 6; count of bases not matched to a gene: 3. The CDR3 consists of 16 residues. Germline V gene lookup returns CDR1 SGHDT and CDR2 YYEEEE. The PCR used 60 Vbeta and 13 Jbeta primers. TCRdb's copy holds only in-frame clones and misses some; the assay was immunoSEQ multiplex PCR. The repertoire includes about 200,000 clones, approximately 86% of them detected once, and 0.25% to 0.4% sits in the top ten. Sequenced material: PBMCs. The chain employs TRBV5-6 and TRBJ2-1; 16 bases fit TRBD2. The source is a woman between 25 and 40 years old in good health and CMV-seronegative. This chain's CDR3 is CASSSGTSGGGNEQFF. The CDR3 DNA follows: TGTGCCAGCAGCTCTGGGACTAGCGGGGGGGGCAATGAGCAGTTCTTC.